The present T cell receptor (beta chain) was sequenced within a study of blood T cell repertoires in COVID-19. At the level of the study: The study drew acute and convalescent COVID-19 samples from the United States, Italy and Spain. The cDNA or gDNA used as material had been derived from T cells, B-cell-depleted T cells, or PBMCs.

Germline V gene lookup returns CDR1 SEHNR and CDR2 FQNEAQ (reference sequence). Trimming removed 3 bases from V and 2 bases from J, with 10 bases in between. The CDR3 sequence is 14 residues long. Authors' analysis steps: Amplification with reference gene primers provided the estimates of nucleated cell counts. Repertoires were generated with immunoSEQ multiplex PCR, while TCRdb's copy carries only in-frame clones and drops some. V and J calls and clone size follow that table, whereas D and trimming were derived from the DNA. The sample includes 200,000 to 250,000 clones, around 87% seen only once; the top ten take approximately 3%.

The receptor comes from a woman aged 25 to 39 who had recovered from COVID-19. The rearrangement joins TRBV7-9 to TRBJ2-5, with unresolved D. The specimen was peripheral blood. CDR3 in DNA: TGTGCCAGCAGCTTTGACGGAGTACAAGAGACCCAGTACTTC. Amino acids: CASSFDGVQETQYF.